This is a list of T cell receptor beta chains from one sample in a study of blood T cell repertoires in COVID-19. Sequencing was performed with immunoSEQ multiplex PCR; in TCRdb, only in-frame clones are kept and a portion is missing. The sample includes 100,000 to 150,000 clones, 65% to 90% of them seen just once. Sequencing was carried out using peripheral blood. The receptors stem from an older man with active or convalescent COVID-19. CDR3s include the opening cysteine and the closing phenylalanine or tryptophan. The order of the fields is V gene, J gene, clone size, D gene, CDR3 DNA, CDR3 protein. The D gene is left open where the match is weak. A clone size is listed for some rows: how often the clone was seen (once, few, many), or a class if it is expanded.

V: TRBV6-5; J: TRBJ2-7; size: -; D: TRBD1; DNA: TGTGCCAGCTCGACAGGGATAGAATACGAGCAGTACTTC; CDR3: CASSTGIEYEQYF
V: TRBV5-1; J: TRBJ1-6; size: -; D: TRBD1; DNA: TGCGCCAGCGGAACAGGGGGTAGGAGTAGTTCACCCCTCCACTTT; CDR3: CASGTGGRSSSPLHF
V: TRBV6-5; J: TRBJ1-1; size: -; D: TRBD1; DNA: TGTGCCAGCATGAGACAGGGGGATCGTGGAGCTTTCTTT; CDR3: CASMRQGDRGAFF
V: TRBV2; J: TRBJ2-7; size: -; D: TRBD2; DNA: TGTGCCAGCAGTGAAGGGTGGGGAGGGACCTACGAGCAGTACTTC; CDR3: CASSEGWGGTYEQYF
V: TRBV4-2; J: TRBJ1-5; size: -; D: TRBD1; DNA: TGTGCCAGCAGCCAAAAGGACAGGGGAGATCAGCCCCAGCATTTT; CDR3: CASSQKDRGDQPQHF
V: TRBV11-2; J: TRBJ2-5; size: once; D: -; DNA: TGTGCCAGCACCAAACAGGGTCCGGAGACCCAGTACTTC; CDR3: CASTKQGPETQYF
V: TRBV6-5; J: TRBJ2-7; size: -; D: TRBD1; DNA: TGTGCCAGCAGTTACTCAGCCGGGACAGGGAACGACGAGCAGTACTTC; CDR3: CASSYSAGTGNDEQYF
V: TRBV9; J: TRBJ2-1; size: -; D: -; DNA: TGTGCCAGCAGCGTAGGCGTGAATGAGCAGTTCTTC; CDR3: CASSVGVNEQFF
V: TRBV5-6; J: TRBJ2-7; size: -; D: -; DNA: TGTGCCAGCATCCTGTTGACGGGGTCCTCTAGTACCTACGAGCAGTACTTC; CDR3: CASILLTGSSSTYEQYF
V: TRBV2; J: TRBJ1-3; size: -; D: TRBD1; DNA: TGTGCCAGCAGTATGGGACAGGTTACTGGAAACACCATATATTTT; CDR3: CASSMGQVTGNTIYF
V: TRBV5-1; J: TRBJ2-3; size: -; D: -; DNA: TGCGCCAGCAGCTTGGGGCAGACAGATACGCAGTATTTT; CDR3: CASSLGQTDTQYF
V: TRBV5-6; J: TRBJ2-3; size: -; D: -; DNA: TGTGCCAGCAGCTTGGCACCCACTCCCCCAGATACGCAGTATTTT; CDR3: CASSLAPTPPDTQYF
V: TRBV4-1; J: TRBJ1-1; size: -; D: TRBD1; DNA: TGCGCCAGCAGCCAAGATTGGGACAGGGGGCTAGTAGCTTTCTTT; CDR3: CASSQDWDRGLVAFF
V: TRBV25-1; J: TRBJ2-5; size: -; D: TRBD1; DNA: TGTGCCAGCAGTGGGATAATCGGACAGGGGGTAGAGACCCAGTACTTC; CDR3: CASSGIIGQGVETQYF
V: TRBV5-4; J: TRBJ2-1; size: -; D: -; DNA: TGTGCCAGCACCCCAGAGGCTAGCTCCTACAATGAGCAGTTCTTC; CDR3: CASTPEASSYNEQFF
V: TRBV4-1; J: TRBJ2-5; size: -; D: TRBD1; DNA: TGCGCCAGCAGCCAGGGGACAGGGGGGTACCAAGAGACCCAGTACTTC; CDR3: CASSQGTGGYQETQYF
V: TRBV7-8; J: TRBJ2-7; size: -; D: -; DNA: TGTGCCAGCAGCTTAGCTACTAGCCTATACGAGCAGTACTTC; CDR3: CASSLATSLYEQYF
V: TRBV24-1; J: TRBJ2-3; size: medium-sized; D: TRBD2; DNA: TGTGCCACCAGTGAACCCAGGACTAGCACGGCAGATACGCAGTATTTT; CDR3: CATSEPRTSTADTQYF
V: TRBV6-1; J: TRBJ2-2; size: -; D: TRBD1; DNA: TGTGCCAGCAGTGGACAGGGAACGGAGAACACCGGGGAGCTGTTTTTT; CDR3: CASSGQGTENTGELFF
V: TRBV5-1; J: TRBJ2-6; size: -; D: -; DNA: TGCGCCAGCAGCTTGAGGTCCGGCAGGGTTGGGGCCAACGTCCTGACTTTC; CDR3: CASSLRSGRVGANVLTF
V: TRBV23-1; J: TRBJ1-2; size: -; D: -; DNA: TGCGCCAGCAGCCACTCTACAGGGTATGGCTACACCTTC; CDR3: CASSHSTGYGYTF
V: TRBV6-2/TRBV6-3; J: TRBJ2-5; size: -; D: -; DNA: TGTGCCAGCAGTCGACTACAAGAGACCCAGTACTTC; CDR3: CASSRLQETQYF
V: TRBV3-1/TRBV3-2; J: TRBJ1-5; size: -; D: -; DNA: TGTGCCAGCAGCCAGCTTAAGCGGAGGGTTGTTCAGCCCCAGCATTTT; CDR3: CASSQLKRRVVQPQHF